A selection of T cell receptor beta chains follows, all from one sample in a study of shared clonotypes between healthy human individuals. Generated by immunoSEQ multiplex PCR, the TCRdb table keeps only in-frame clones and is missing some. The table lists some 1,100,000 clones, roughly 74% of them singletons. Material for sequencing was memory CD4+ T cells from PBMCs. The source of these receptors is a young man in good health. Some clones in this sample may be carry-over from other donors' samples. Each CDR3 is given with its conserved first and last residue. D genes are given only for firm matches. Clone size is not always given. Where it is, it says once, few, many or a class for expanded clones.

DNA: TGTGCCGGCTCCTGGTCCATCGACTCTGGAAACACCATATATTTT; CDR3: CAGSWSIDSGNTIYF; V: TRBV28; D: .; size: .; J: TRBJ1-3
DNA: TGTGCCAGCAGCTCAGGGCTCGGGGAGACCCAGTACTTC; CDR3: CASSSGLGETQYF; V: TRBV7-6; D: .; size: .; J: TRBJ2-5
DNA: TGTGCCAGTAGTCCGGCGACACTGAACACCGGGGAGCTGTTTTTT; CDR3: CASSPATLNTGELFF; V: TRBV19; D: .; size: .; J: TRBJ2-2
DNA: TGCAGCGTTGAACCAAGACAGGGGGGCTCCTACGAGCAGTACTTC; CDR3: CSVEPRQGGSYEQYF; V: TRBV29-1; D: TRBD1; size: .; J: TRBJ2-7
DNA: TGTGCCAGCAGCGTAGCTGGAGGAGGTACCGGACTAGCGGGCAATGAGCAGTTCTTC; CDR3: CASSVAGGGTGLAGNEQFF; V: TRBV9; D: TRBD2; size: many; J: TRBJ2-1
DNA: TGTGCCAGCTCACTAAGGGCCGATAACACAGATACGCAGTATTTT; CDR3: CASSLRADNTDTQYF; V: TRBV18; D: .; size: .; J: TRBJ2-3
DNA: TGTGCCAGCAGTCCCCCCCTAGGAGCCCAAGAGACCCAGTACTTC; CDR3: CASSPPLGAQETQYF; V: TRBV28; D: .; size: .; J: TRBJ2-5
DNA: TGTGCCAGCAGTGAAGGGAGCGCCGGACACAATGAGCAGTTCTTC; CDR3: CASSEGSAGHNEQFF; V: TRBV6-1; D: .; size: few; J: TRBJ2-1
DNA: TGTGCCAGCAGCTCCCTGATGGGCGTGCAGCCCCAGCATTTT; CDR3: CASSSLMGVQPQHF; V: TRBV2; D: .; size: .; J: TRBJ1-5
DNA: TGTGCCAGCAGCCTGGGGGGGAGCGGCTACGAGCAGTACTTC; CDR3: CASSLGGSGYEQYF; V: TRBV5-4; D: TRBD2; size: .; J: TRBJ2-7
DNA: TGCAGTGCCCAGAAAAACACTGAAGCTTTCTTT; CDR3: CSAQKNTEAFF; V: TRBV20-1; D: .; size: few; J: TRBJ1-1
DNA: TGCGCCAGCAGCCAGAGAGCGGGCCCCCGTGAGCAGTTCTTC; CDR3: CASSQRAGPREQFF; V: TRBV4-3; D: .; size: .; J: TRBJ2-1
DNA: TGTGCCAGCAGCTTTGGGGGCTGGGAGACCCAGTACTTC; CDR3: CASSFGGWETQYF; V: TRBV7-3; D: .; size: .; J: TRBJ2-5
DNA: TGTGCCAGCAGTACGACGGCCGCTCTTATGGGCTACACCTTC; CDR3: CASSTTAALMGYTF; V: TRBV27; D: .; size: .; J: TRBJ1-2
DNA: TGTGCCACCAGCCTTTTCTCCGGGGTCCTAGCGGGAGGACTTCTCTCCTACGAGCAGTACTTC; CDR3: CATSLFSGVLAGGLLSYEQYF; V: TRBV15; D: TRBD2; size: .; J: TRBJ2-7
DNA: TGCAGCGTTTCCGCGGGAGGACACGAGCAGTACTTC; CDR3: CSVSAGGHEQYF; V: TRBV29-1; D: TRBD2; size: .; J: TRBJ2-7
DNA: TGTGCCAGCAGCTTCGGACAGGATCGGGGCGAGCAGTACTTC; CDR3: CASSFGQDRGEQYF; V: TRBV5-6; D: TRBD1; size: .; J: TRBJ2-7
DNA: TGCGCCAGCAGCTTGGTAGGACTCAATTACGAGCAGTACTTC; CDR3: CASSLVGLNYEQYF; V: TRBV5-1; D: .; size: .; J: TRBJ2-7
DNA: TGTGCCAGCAGCTTAGGGCGGATATACTACGAGCAGTACTTC; CDR3: CASSLGRIYYEQYF; V: TRBV7-2; D: .; size: .; J: TRBJ2-7
DNA: TGTGCCAGCAGCACGACAGCCCCAACTTACAATGAGCAGTTCTTC; CDR3: CASSTTAPTYNEQFF; V: TRBV6-6; D: .; size: .; J: TRBJ2-1
DNA: TGTGCCAGCAGACCTCCACAGGGATCGAGCACTGAAGCTTTCTTT; CDR3: CASRPPQGSSTEAFF; V: TRBV28; D: .; size: .; J: TRBJ1-1
DNA: TGTGCCAGCAGTGACCCCTCTGGGGCCAACGTCCTGACTTTC; CDR3: CASSDPSGANVLTF; V: TRBV2; D: .; size: .; J: TRBJ2-6
DNA: TGTGCCAGCAGCCCGGCTTATTTTGAAAAACTGTTTTTT; CDR3: CASSPAYFEKLFF; V: TRBV6-1; D: .; size: .; J: TRBJ1-4
DNA: TGTGCCAGCCAGGGGGGGGGCACTGAAGCTTTCTTT; CDR3: CASQGGGTEAFF; V: TRBV6-1; D: TRBD1; size: .; J: TRBJ1-1
DNA: TGTGCCAGCAGCTATGAGACAGGAGACTATGGCTACACCTTC; CDR3: CASSYETGDYGYTF; V: TRBV7-9; D: .; size: .; J: TRBJ1-2
DNA: TGTGCCAGCAGCGCTCCCCGGACAGTCACCGGGGAGCTGTTTTTT; CDR3: CASSAPRTVTGELFF; V: TRBV2; D: .; size: .; J: TRBJ2-2
DNA: TGTGCCAGCAGCTTTTCTGGGGGGGCGGGGGGCGAGCAGTACTTC; CDR3: CASSFSGGAGGEQYF; V: TRBV7-9; D: TRBD2; size: .; J: TRBJ2-7
DNA: TGCAGTGCCAACGACCCCTACGAGCAGTACTTC; CDR3: CSANDPYEQYF; V: TRBV20-1; D: .; size: .; J: TRBJ2-7
DNA: TGTGCCAGCAGCCCTGGTGGGTGGGACGAGCAGTACTTC; CDR3: CASSPGGWDEQYF; V: TRBV7-9; D: .; size: .; J: TRBJ2-7
DNA: TGTGCCAGCAGCATGGGACTAGCGGGAGCAGGGGGTGAGCAGTTCTTC; CDR3: CASSMGLAGAGGEQFF; V: TRBV27; D: TRBD2; size: once; J: TRBJ2-1
DNA: TGTGCCACACGACGGACCCTCCTCATGAACACTGAAGCTTTCTTT; CDR3: CATRRTLLMNTEAFF; V: TRBV19; D: .; size: .; J: TRBJ1-1
DNA: TGTGCCAGCAGTCCCCGGACAATCCGGAACACTGAAGCTTTCTTT; CDR3: CASSPRTIRNTEAFF; V: TRBV2; D: .; size: .; J: TRBJ1-1
DNA: TGTGCCAGCAGCTTGGGGATTCGACAAGAGACCCAGTACTTC; CDR3: CASSLGIRQETQYF; V: TRBV5-6; D: .; size: once; J: TRBJ2-5
DNA: TGTGCCAGTAGCACACGGGCCGTACCCTACAATGAGCAGTTCTTC; CDR3: CASSTRAVPYNEQFF; V: TRBV19; D: .; size: .; J: TRBJ2-1
DNA: TGTGCCAGCGTCGAAAGCCCACAGGGTGGCCAGCCCCAGCATTTT; CDR3: CASVESPQGGQPQHF; V: TRBV28; D: .; size: .; J: TRBJ1-5
DNA: TGTGCCAGCAGTGGTCGCAGCGCCCCGGGGAATGAGCAGTTCTTC; CDR3: CASSGRSAPGNEQFF; V: TRBV2; D: .; size: .; J: TRBJ2-1
DNA: TGTGCCAGCAGCCGTACAGGGTCGATCTACGAGCAGTACTTC; CDR3: CASSRTGSIYEQYF; V: TRBV27; D: .; size: .; J: TRBJ2-7
DNA: TGTGCCAGCAGCCAAGTAAGCGGGAGAGATACGCAGTATTTT; CDR3: CASSQVSGRDTQYF; V: TRBV4-2; D: TRBD2; size: once; J: TRBJ2-3
DNA: TGTGCCAGCAGTCCGTTTAAGACTACTAACGGCACGTTCTTC; CDR3: CASSPFKTTNGTFF; V: TRBV6-4; D: .; size: many; J: TRBJ2-1
DNA: TGTGCCAGCAGCCGCGGGAGGGAGCAGTACTTC; CDR3: CASSRGREQYF; V: TRBV7-8; D: TRBD2; size: .; J: TRBJ2-7
DNA: TGTGCCAGTAGTATGACCAGGAGTAGCAATCAGCCCCAGCATTTT; CDR3: CASSMTRSSNQPQHF; V: TRBV19; D: .; size: many; J: TRBJ1-5
DNA: TGTGCCAGCAGCCAAGATGACTCCTATAATGAAAAACTGTTTTTT; CDR3: CASSQDDSYNEKLFF; V: TRBV4-2; D: .; size: few; J: TRBJ1-4